A single sample gave rise to the 5 T cell receptor beta chains below, sequenced in a study of blood T cell repertoires in COVID-19. Sequencing used immunoSEQ multiplex PCR; TCRdb keeps in-frame clones, though not all of them. The table includes 100,000 to 150,000 clones, around nine tenths detected once. The sample consisted of peripheral blood. The receptors were gathered from a woman in her seventies with COVID-19, enrolled during active disease.

The chain has TRBV5-4 and TRBJ2-7; D unclear. The V and J ends lost 4 bases and 0 bases respectively, with 5 bases between them. CDR1 and CDR2 from the germline V gene are SGHNT and YYREEE (reference sequence). The CDR3 contains 12 residues. The CDR3 region has the DNA TGTGCCAGCAGCCGCTACTCCTACGAGCAGTACTTC. It specifies CASSRYSYEQYF.

The chain links TRBV4-1 to TRBJ1-1; 9 bases are a match to TRBD1. Germline V gene data show CDR1 as MGHRA and CDR2 as YSYEKL. V shed 0 bases and J 4 bases; nucleotides not matched to a gene: 9. The CDR3 consists of 17 residues. The chain's CDR3 is CASSQEGTGRRITEAFF. For the CDR3, the DNA is TGCGCCAGCAGCCAAGAAGGGACAGGGAGAAGAATCACTGAAGCTTTCTTT.

V gene TRBV7-2 combines with J gene TRBJ2-1; D is undetermined. The length of the CDR3 is 16 residues. Looked up from germline, CDR1 is SGHTA and CDR2 is FQGNSA. Trimming left V 0 bases short and J 0 bases short, with 9 bases between. Here the CDR3 reads CASSLAMATSYNEQFF. The CDR3 coding sequence is TGTGCCAGCAGCTTAGCTATGGCCACCTCCTACAATGAGCAGTTCTTC.

The chain joins TRBV10-3 to TRBJ1-1; no reliable D call. CDR3 size: 11 residues. V was cut by 10 bases and J by 0 bases, with 6 bases left in between. CDR1 and CDR2 (germline): ENHRY, SYGVKD. Here the CDR3 reads CATSLNTEAFF. The CDR3 region has the DNA TGTGCCACCTCCCTGAACACTGAAGCTTTCTTT.

The chain is built from TRBV5-5 and TRBJ1-1, with a weak D call TRBD1 (5 bases). The V end lost 5 bases, the J end lost 1 base, and 12 bases lay between the germline ends. CDR3 length equals 14 residues. Germline CDR1 reads SGHKS; CDR2 reads YYEKEE (reference sequence). This CDR3 is CASRQDNRNTEAFF. The CDR3, as DNA: TGTGCCAGCAGGCAGGACAATAGGAACACTGAAGCTTTCTTT.